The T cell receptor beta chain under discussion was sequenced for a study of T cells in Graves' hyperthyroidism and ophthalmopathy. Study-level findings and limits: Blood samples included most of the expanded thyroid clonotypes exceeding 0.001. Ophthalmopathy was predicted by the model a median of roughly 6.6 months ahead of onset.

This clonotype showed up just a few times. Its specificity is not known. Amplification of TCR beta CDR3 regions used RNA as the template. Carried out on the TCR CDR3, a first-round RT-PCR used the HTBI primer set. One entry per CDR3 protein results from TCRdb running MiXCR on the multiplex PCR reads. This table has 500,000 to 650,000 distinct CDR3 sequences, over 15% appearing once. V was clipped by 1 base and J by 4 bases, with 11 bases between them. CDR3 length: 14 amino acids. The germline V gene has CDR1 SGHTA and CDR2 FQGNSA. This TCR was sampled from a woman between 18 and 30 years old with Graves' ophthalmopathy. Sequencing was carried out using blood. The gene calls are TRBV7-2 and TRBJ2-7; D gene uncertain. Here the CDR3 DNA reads TGTGCCAGCAGCTTAGGAGATTGGGCGTACGAGCAGTACTTC. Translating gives CASSLGDWAYEQYF.